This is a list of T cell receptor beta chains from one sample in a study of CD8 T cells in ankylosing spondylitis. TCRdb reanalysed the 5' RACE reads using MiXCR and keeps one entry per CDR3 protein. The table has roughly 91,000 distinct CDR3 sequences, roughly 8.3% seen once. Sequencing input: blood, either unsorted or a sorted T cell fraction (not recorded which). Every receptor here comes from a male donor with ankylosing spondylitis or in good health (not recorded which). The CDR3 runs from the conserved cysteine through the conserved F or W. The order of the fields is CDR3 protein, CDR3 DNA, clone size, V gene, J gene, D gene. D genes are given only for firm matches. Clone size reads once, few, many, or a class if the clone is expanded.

CASSPGDGNYGYTF	TGCGCCAGCAGCCCGGGGGACGGGAACTATGGCTACACCTTC	many	TRBV5-1	TRBJ1-2	.
CASSHQRTGGDIQYF	TGCGCCAGCAGCCACCAACGGACGGGAGGGGACATTCAGTACTTC	many	TRBV4-3	TRBJ2-4	TRBD2
CASSLVSGSNSPLHF	TGTGCCAGCAGCTTAGTATCGGGTTCCAATTCACCCCTCCACTTT	many	TRBV7-2	TRBJ1-6	.
CASSFFAEKLFF	TGTGCCAGCAGTTTTTTTGCGGAAAAACTGTTTTTT	many	TRBV12-3/TRBV12-4	TRBJ1-4	.
CASSPYSNYGYTF	TGTGCCAGCAGCCCCTACTCAAACTATGGCTACACCTTC	many	TRBV12-3/TRBV12-4	TRBJ1-2	.
CASSLGRAADTQYF	TGTGCCAGCAGCTTGGGGCGGGCGGCAGATACGCAGTATTTT	many	TRBV5-5	TRBJ2-3	.
CSAPRDGNSGNTIYF	TGCAGTGCCCCAAGGGACGGAAACTCTGGAAACACCATATATTTT	many	TRBV20-1	TRBJ1-3	.
CASSTSGTLSGELFF	TGTGCCAGCAGCACCAGCGGGACTCTATCCGGGGAGCTGTTTTTT	once	TRBV7-9	TRBJ2-2	TRBD2
CASSLLTSGRGYEQFF	TGCGCCAGCAGCTTGTTGACTAGCGGGAGGGGGTATGAGCAGTTCTTC	few	TRBV5-1	TRBJ2-1	TRBD2
CAWRKKQGLILVNTEAFF	TGTGCCTGGAGGAAAAAACAGGGGTTGATTTTGGTGAACACTGAAGCTTTCTTT	many	TRBV30	TRBJ1-1	TRBD1
CASSDSIAGFSYEQYF	TGTGCCAGCAGTGACTCGATAGCAGGGTTCTCCTACGAGCAGTACTTC	many	TRBV6-4	TRBJ2-7	.
CASSLGAGPKYGYTF	TGTGCCAGCAGCTTGGGGGCAGGTCCTAAATATGGCTACACCTTC	many	TRBV5-5	TRBJ1-2	.
CSGKQRKETQYF	TGCAGCGGTAAACAGAGAAAAGAGACCCAGTACTTC	many	TRBV29-1	TRBJ2-5	.
CASNRRGSQETQYF	TGTGCCAGCAACCGGCGGGGCAGCCAAGAGACCCAGTACTTC	few	TRBV7-6	TRBJ2-5	.
CASSVDAGGNQPQHF	TGTGCCAGCAGCGTAGACGCAGGCGGCAATCAGCCCCAGCATTTT	many	TRBV9	TRBJ1-5	.
CASSSGQNTGELFF	TGTGCCAGCAGCTCGGGACAGAACACCGGGGAGCTGTTTTTT	few	TRBV6-5	TRBJ2-2	.